The next 26 T cell receptor beta chains were all read from a single sample in a study of tumor-infiltrating lymphocytes in primary liver carcinoma. Bulk tissue was left unsorted, and RNA and DNA were co-extracted from about 20-30 mg of it. cDNA specific to TCR beta was made from 500 ng of total RNA, with a constant-region primer employed for priming. Three nested multiplex PCR rounds, a slightly modified ARM-PCR method, built the TCR beta libraries. Primers for the first two PCR rounds were TRBV1-TRBV30 forward primers and a C-beta reverse primer (roughly 9 cycles per round). MiXCR was run by TCRdb on the multiplex PCR reads, yielding one entry per CDR3 protein. Among fewer than 75,000 distinct CDR3 sequences listed, about two thirds were seen once. The sequenced sample was liver tumor tissue from sampling region 4. Subset meaning: tumor region T4, right-lateral pole. These receptors were obtained from a man aged 40-49 years with primary liver carcinoma and hepatitis B virus infection.

This chain uses TRBV5-1 with TRBJ2-2, with a tentative D call TRBD1 (6 bases). Germline V lookup: CDR1 SGHRS, CDR2 YFSETQ. Trimming pared 0 bases from V and 6 bases from J, leaving 9 bases between. CDR3 size: 14 residues. CDR3 amino acids: CASSLVTGSGELFF. CDR3 nucleotide sequence: TGCGCCAGCAGCTTGGTGACAGGTTCCGGGGAGCTGTTTTTT.

In the case of this clonotype: One end of the junction does not line up with germline, which may come from a read error. V is TRBV11-2 and J is TRBJ2-3; no definite D call. Germline V gene lookup returns CDR1 SGHAT and CDR2 FQNNGV. CDR3 length: 12 residues. This CDR3 is CSSSASTDTQYF. CDR3 DNA: TGTAGCAGCAGCGCCAGCACTGATACGCAGTATTTT.

The count of this clonotype is one. The junction departs from germline at one end; a sequencing error may be responsible. The V call is TRBV11-2, the J call TRBJ1-4; no clear D. Germline loops: CDR1 SGHAT, CDR2 FQNNGV. This CDR3 comprises 15 residues. The CDR3 loop is CASKTSGGTDEKLFF. The CDR3 region has the DNA TGTGCCAGCAAGACTTCAGGAGGAACAGATGAAAAACTATTTTTT.

This clonotype occurred many times. V usage is TRBV30 and J usage is TRBJ2-1; no reliable D call. The V gene's germline CDR1 is GTSNPN and CDR2 SVGIG (reference sequence). This CDR3 region has 11 residues. The V end lost 2 bases, the J end lost 6 bases, and 5 bases lay between the germline ends. The CDR3 sequence: CAWSLLNEQFF. CDR3 in DNA: TGTGCCTGGAGTCTCCTCAATGAGCAGTTCTTC.

This rearrangement joins TRBV6-2 or TRBV6-3 to TRBJ2-2; no clear D. CDR3 length: 16 residues. Deletions cut 6 bases from V and 10 bases from J, with 24 bases between. Per germline, CDR1 MNHEY and CDR2 SVGEGT. This chain's CDR3 is CASRPGTISVAEELFF. The CDR3 bases are TGTGCCAGCAGACCCGGTACTATTTCGGTGGCCGAGGAGCTGTTTTTT.

This clonotype was picked up a small number of times. V usage is TRBV10-3 and J usage is TRBJ2-7, with 9 bases that match TRBD2. With 0 bases clipped from V and 6 bases from J, the junction kept 6 bases outside the gene matches. Germline V gives CDR1 ENHRY, CDR2 SYGVKD. The CDR3 extends over 15 amino acids. For the CDR3, the DNA is TGTGCCATCAGTGAGTCTAGCGGGGGCTCTACCGAGCAGTACTTC. Translation gives CAISESSGGSTEQYF.

Remarks on this clonotype: One end of the junction is discordant with germline, which a read error may explain. The chain uses TRBV4-2 and TRBJ1-2, with D possibly TRBD1 on 5 matching bases. Germline loops: CDR1 LGHNA, CDR2 YNFKEQ. This CDR3 spans 15 amino acids. CDR3 coding DNA: TGTACCAGCAGCCAAGATATGGGTAGGGGTGTTGGCTACACCTTC. Its translation: CTSSQDMGRGVGYTF.

This clonotype was seen a single time. This may stem from a read error, because a much larger clone lies one nucleotide away. The chain employs TRBV11-1 and TRBJ2-3; D not resolved. The CDR3 consists of 14 residues. The ends were cut back, 5 bases at V and 2 bases at J, with 11 bases in the middle. Germline lookup yields CDR1 SGHAT and CDR2 FQDESV (reference sequence). CDR3 in DNA: TGTGCCAGCAGCCCCCGCCATTACACAGATACGCAGTATTTT. Translated: CASSPRHYTDTQYF.

Note on this clonotype: It is likely a read error, because the conserved phenylalanine at the end of the CDR3 is missing. The chain carries TRBV11-2 and TRBJ1-4; D may be TRBD1 (5 bases). CDR1 and CDR2 (germline): SGHAT, FQNNGV. Trimming removed 4 bases from V and 8 bases from J, with 14 bases in between. This CDR3 is 14 amino acids long. In DNA form, the CDR3 reads TGTGCCAGCAGCTCAGTGGTTTGGGACGAAAAACTGTTTTAT. Amino acid sequence: CASSSVVWDEKLFY.

This clonotype came up a few times. Since the CDR3 does not end with the conserved phenylalanine or tryptophan, this likely comes from a read error. V is TRBV29-1 and J is TRBJ2-5; 7 bases line up with TRBD2. Trimming at V came to 4 bases and at J to 5 bases, leaving 7 bases not matched to a gene. CDR1 and CDR2 from the germline V gene are SQVTM and ANQGSEA. The CDR3 totals 13 residues. CDR3 in DNA: TGCAGCGTTGGTGGGAGGGCCGCTGAGACCCAGTACCTC. This gives the protein CSVGGRAAETQYL.

This clonotype appeared many times. The chain is built from TRBV5-6 and TRBJ2-5; TRBD2 agrees at 11 bases. Trimming cost V 2 bases and J 4 bases; bases outside gene matches: 4. Germline assignment: CDR1 SGHDT and CDR2 YYEEEE. This CDR3 is built from 15 residues. DNA for the CDR3: TGTGCCAGCAGCTTAGTAGCGGGAGGGCGAGAGACCCAGTACTTC. Amino acid sequence: CASSLVAGGRETQYF.

The gene calls are TRBV11-2 and TRBJ2-1; 13 bases are a match to TRBD2. This CDR3 region has 19 residues. CDR1 is SGHAT, CDR2 FQNNGV, per germline. CDR3 in DNA: TGTGATAGCAGCCTATTAAAGGCTTCCGGGACTAGCGGGAAGAATGAGCAGTTCTTC. This translates into CDSSLLKASGTSGKNEQFF.

About this clonotype: The junction does not match germline at one end; this may be a read error. The chain has TRBV4-2 and TRBJ2-1, with 9 bases matching TRBD2. Germline loops: CDR1 LGHNA, CDR2 YNFKEQ. CDR3 length equals 15 residues. The CDR3 sequence is CASRLRTSDYYEQFF. The CDR3 nucleotides read TGTGCCAGCAGATTAAGGACTAGCGACTACTATGAGCAGTTCTTC.

This clonotype was seen just once. It may be a read error: a sequence one base away is much more abundant. The J gene is TRBJ2-1, the V gene TRBV29-1; 13 positions agree with TRBD2. The junction had 13 bases not matched to a gene; V was cut back by 5 bases and J by 9 bases. This CDR3 comprises 16 residues. The germline CDR1 and CDR2 sequences are SQVTM and ANQGSEA. CDR3 sequence reads: CSVRTSGRGFMSEQFF. The CDR3 coding sequence is TGCAGCGTTAGGACTAGCGGGAGAGGATTTATGAGTGAGCAGTTCTTC.

With regard to this clonotype: This may be a read error, as it is one base from a much larger clone. J is TRBJ2-7 and V is TRBV6-2 or TRBV6-3; 9 bases line up with TRBD2. The germline CDR1 and CDR2 sequences are MNHEY and SVGEGT. The CDR3 consists of 15 residues. The CDR3 here is CASNTPTSGGYEHYF. CDR3 sequence (DNA): TGTGCCAGCAACACTCCGACTAGCGGAGGGTACGAGCATTACTTC.

Of note for this clonotype: Because the CDR3 is missing its conserved closing phenylalanine or tryptophan, this is likely a read error. The CDR3 nucleotides read TGTGCCATCACCAAACGGTCGGGATTAGCGGGAGGGTTCTCCTACGAGCAGTACTCC. This codes for CAITKRSGLAGGFSYEQYS. V usage is TRBV10-3 and J usage is TRBJ2-7; the match to TRBD2 covers 11 bases. Germline V CDR1 and CDR2: ENHRY, SYGVKD. The ends lost 7 bases at V and 0 bases at J; junction bases unmatched: 17. CDR3 length: 19 amino acids.

Of note for this clonotype: A much larger clone differs from this one at a single base, so this may be a read error. The chain uses TRBV9 and TRBJ2-1, with TRBD1 matching over 8 bases. This CDR3 is built from 15 residues. Germline V gene sequence: CDR1 SGDLS, CDR2 YYNGEE. The CDR3 DNA reads as TGTGACAGCACCCGCGGGACAGGTGGTAGTGATGAGCAGTTCTTC. Encoded protein: CDSTRGTGGSDEQFF.

This CDR3 is CASSLRDRSHEQYF. DNA for the CDR3: TGTGCCAGCAGCCTCAGGGACAGATCCCACGAGCAGTACTTC. The chain employs TRBV6-2 or TRBV6-3 and TRBJ2-7; 7 bases map to TRBD1. The V segment lost 6 bases and the J segment 5 bases; nucleotides outside the gene matches: 10. Germline values: CDR1 MNHEY, CDR2 SVGEGT. This CDR3 has 14 residues.

The V call is TRBV5-1, the J call TRBJ2-1, with D possibly matching TRBD1 (5 bases). Trimming removed 4 bases at V and 3 bases at J, with 14 bases between. Germline V gene sequence: CDR1 SGHRS, CDR2 YFSETQ. The length of the CDR3 is 15 residues. The CDR3 loop is CASSAGHVFYNEQFF. As DNA, the CDR3 is TGCGCCAGCAGCGCCGGACATGTCTTCTACAATGAGCAGTTCTTC.

Turning to this clonotype: Given the absence of the conserved phenylalanine or tryptophan at the CDR3 end, a read error is likely. It is unclear where the CDR3 begins or ends on the DNA, so no DNA is shown, and the CDR3 is as TCRdb lists it. The V gene is TRBV11-2, the J gene TRBJ1-1; the table's D call, TRBD1, was not checked against the DNA. CDR1 is SGHAT and CDR2 is FQNNGV in the germline V gene. The CDR3 is 14 amino acids long, termini counted. The chain's CDR3 is CASTGDRVNTEALL.

Comments on this clonotype: The junction and the germline gene differ at one end; a read error may be behind it. V usage is TRBV11-2 and J usage is TRBJ2-2, with D tentatively TRBD1 or TRBD2 (5 bases each). The CDR3 has 17 residues. CDR1 and CDR2 from the germline V gene are SGHAT and FQNNGV. CDR3 nucleotide sequence: TGTGCCAGCAGCTTAGCACTAGTAGGGGCGAACATCGGGGAACTGTTTTTT. Translation: CASSLALVGANIGELFF.

Comments on this clonotype: No conserved phenylalanine or tryptophan is present at the end of the CDR3, so a read error is the likely explanation. The J gene is TRBJ1-5, the V gene TRBV6-5; D may be TRBD1 (5 bases). The CDR3 spans 17 residues. Per the germline V gene, CDR1 is MNHEY and CDR2 is SVGAGI. The CDR3: CASSSLTDLGGNQPQHY. CDR3 coding DNA: TGTGCGAGCAGTTCCTTGACAGACCTGGGGGGCAATCAGCCCCAGCATTAT.

Note on this clonotype: A read error may be the cause here, since a much bigger clone is one base away. The chain employs TRBV4-2 and TRBJ2-7; D is possibly TRBD2 (5 bases). CDR3 length: 16 residues. Germline V gene sequence: CDR1 LGHNA, CDR2 YNFKEQ. V lost 0 bases to trimming and J lost 3 bases, with 15 bases between them. CDR3 nucleotides: TGTGCCAGCAGCCAAGATAGGGCTAGCAGGTACTACGAGCAGTACTTC. This encodes CASSQDRASRYYEQYF.

On this clonotype itself: A much larger clone is a single base away; this may be a read error. The chain links TRBV4-3 to TRBJ2-4; D is unclear. The CDR3 contains 16 residues. Per germline, CDR1 LGHNA and CDR2 YSLEER. This CDR3 reads CASSQDGSIAKNIQHF. CDR3 nucleotide sequence: TGCGCCAGCAGCCAAGATGGCAGCATAGCCAAAAACATTCAGCACTTC.

Comments on this clonotype: This may come from a read error, since a much larger clone is one base off. The V gene is TRBV2, the J gene TRBJ2-7; D possibly corresponds to TRBD1 (6 bases). CDR1 is SNHLY and CDR2 is FYNNEI in the germline V gene. Trimming took 7 bases from V and 4 from J, leaving 23 bases between them. This CDR3 region has 16 residues. CDR3 nucleotides: TGTGCCAGCATCCCGATGCCCAGGGGAAATGGATACGAGCAGTACTTC. It specifies CASIPMPRGNGYEQYF.

With regard to this clonotype: This is likely a read error, given that the CDR3 carries no conserved phenylalanine or tryptophan at its end. V is TRBV10-3 and J is TRBJ2-2; 7 bases line up with TRBD2. Germline CDR1 and CDR2: ENHRY and SYGVKD. This CDR3 spans 14 amino acids. The CDR3 region is CAAEEGTNTRELFL. CDR3 sequence (DNA): TGTGCCGCCGAGGAGGGGACTAACACCAGGGAGCTGTTTTTG.